The 8 T cell receptor beta chains below were found in one sample sequenced in a study of cytomegalovirus exposure and HLA in healthy donors. It was with 60 Vbeta and 13 Jbeta primers that the PCR ran. Clones were sequenced by immunoSEQ multiplex PCR, and TCRdb holds only the in-frame ones, with some missing. The sample includes some 130,000 clones, about 81% of them seen just once. Specimen: PBMCs. These receptors were collected from a woman aged 45 to 65 in good health and CMV-seropositive.

This clone was seen once. J is TRBJ2-7 and V is TRBV10-3; the D gene is possibly TRBD2 (6 bases). The CDR3 spans 13 residues. The V gene lost 6 bases and the J gene lost 6 bases, with 15 bases spanning the gap. Germline V gene lookup returns CDR1 ENHRY and CDR2 SYGVKD. The CDR3 is CAIRDPGEAEQYF. The DNA of the CDR3 is TGTGCCATCAGAGACCCGGGGGAGGCCGAGCAGTACTTC.

The table lists this clone with a few counts. The chain links TRBV13 to TRBJ1-2; D is possibly TRBD1 (6 bases). V was pared by 3 bases and J by 5 bases, with 13 bases between. The CDR3 extends over 14 amino acids. Germline V CDR1 and CDR2: PRHDT, FYEKMQ (reference sequence). CDR3 sequence (DNA): TGTGCCAGCAGCTTTAAAACAGGGAGTTATGGCTACACCTTC. Translation gives CASSFKTGSYGYTF.

The chain couples TRBV5-5 to TRBJ2-2; TRBD2 agrees at 11 bases. This CDR3 has 16 residues. V trimming: 4 bases; J trimming: 3 bases; junction bases outside the gene matches: 5. The germline V gene encodes CDR1 SGHKS and CDR2 YYEKEE (reference sequence). The CDR3 DNA follows: TGTGCCAGCAGCAACCAACTAGCGGGAGACACCGGGGAGCTGTTTTTT. It encodes CASSNQLAGDTGELFF.

The rearrangement uses TRBV28 and TRBJ1-6, with 7 nucleotides matching TRBD1. The trim removed 5 bases at V and 7 bases at J, leaving 8 bases unmatched. The CDR3 contains 15 residues. In germline, CDR1 is MDHEN, CDR2 SYDVKM. CDR3 sequence: CASSPPGQINSPLHF. The CDR3 DNA reads as TGTGCCAGCAGTCCTCCGGGACAGATAAATTCACCCCTCCACTTT.

Concerning this clone itself: Other DNA sequences in the sample encode the same CDR3. The V gene is TRBV5-1, the J gene TRBJ2-3, with 14 nucleotides matching TRBD2. Looked up from germline, CDR1 is SGHRS and CDR2 is YFSETQ. V was clipped by 4 bases and J by 3 bases; unmatched bases: 4. This CDR3 comprises 16 residues. CDR3 sequence: CASSRGLAGETDTQYF. The CDR3 DNA reads as TGCGCCAGCAGCAGGGGACTAGCGGGAGAAACAGATACGCAGTATTTT.

The chain links TRBV4-3 to TRBJ1-6, with 7 bases lining up with TRBD1. In germline, CDR1 is LGHNA, CDR2 YSLEER. V was clipped by 0 bases and J by 1 base; unmatched bases: 6. CDR3 size: 18 residues. CDR3 residues: CASSQEEQGTSYNSPLHF. CDR3 sequence (DNA): TGCGCCAGCAGCCAAGAGGAACAGGGGACATCCTATAATTCACCCCTCCACTTT.

Turning to this clone: One end of the junction does not line up with germline, which may come from a read error. The chain employs TRBV7-9 and TRBJ2-7; D is uncertain. The CDR3 has 12 amino acids. In germline, CDR1 is SEHNR, CDR2 FQNEAQ (reference sequence). For the CDR3, the DNA is TGTTCCAGCAGCTTCTTCTCCTACGAGCAGTACTTC. It encodes CSSSFFSYEQYF.

V gene TRBV2 combines with J gene TRBJ1-5, with 9 bases lining up with TRBD1. V dropped 8 bases and J dropped 7; count of bases not matched to a gene: 3. There are 12 residues in the CDR3. The germline V gene encodes CDR1 SNHLY and CDR2 FYNNEI. The DNA for the CDR3 is TGTGCCAGCCGGGACAGGGTGCAGCCCCAGCATTTT. It yields the protein CASRDRVQPQHF.